The T cell receptor (beta chain) described here comes from a study of T-cell reconstitution after alpha-beta-depleted transplantation in children. TCRbeta library construction was performed incorporating unique molecular identifiers. MiXCR, run by TCRdb on the PCR reads, gives a single entry per CDR3 protein. The sample lists 350,000 to 400,000 distinct CDR3 sequences, roughly 22% occurring once. The V gene lost 6 bases and the J gene lost 3 bases, with 21 bases spanning the gap. In germline, CDR1 is MNHEY, CDR2 SMNVEV (reference sequence). The CDR3 consists of 17 residues. The sample holds many counts of this clonotype.

The sample in question was PBMCs from the stem cell graft donor, obtained from the stem cell graft. The chain uses TRBV27 and TRBJ1-5, with D tentatively TRBD1 (6 bases). This sequence originates from a human donor who donated a stem cell graft to a child with acute myeloid leukemia. In nucleotides, the CDR3 is TGTGCCAGCAGATACCTTGGGGGCAAGGGCTCCAATCAGCCCCAGCATTTT. Protein product: CASRYLGGKGSNQPQHF.